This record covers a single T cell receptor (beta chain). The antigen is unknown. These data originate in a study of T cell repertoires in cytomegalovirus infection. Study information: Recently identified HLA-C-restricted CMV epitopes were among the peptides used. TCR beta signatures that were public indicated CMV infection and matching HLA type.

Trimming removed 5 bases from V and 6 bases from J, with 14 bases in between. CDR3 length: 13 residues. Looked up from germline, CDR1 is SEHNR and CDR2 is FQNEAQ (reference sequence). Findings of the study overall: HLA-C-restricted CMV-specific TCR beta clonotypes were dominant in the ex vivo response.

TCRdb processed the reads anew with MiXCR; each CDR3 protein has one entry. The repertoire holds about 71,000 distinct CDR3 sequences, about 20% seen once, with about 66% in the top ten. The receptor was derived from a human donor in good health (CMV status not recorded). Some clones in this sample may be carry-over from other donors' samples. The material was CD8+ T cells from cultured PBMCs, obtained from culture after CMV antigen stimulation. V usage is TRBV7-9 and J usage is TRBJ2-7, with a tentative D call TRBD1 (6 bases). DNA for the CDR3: TGTGCCAGCAGCCCGGGACAAATAGCCGAGCAGTACTTC. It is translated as CASSPGQIAEQYF.